The present TCR beta chain was sequenced within a study of T cell responses to AZD1222 COVID-19 vaccine. Whole-study context: Combined were second doses at about 4 or about 12 weeks. Whole-study findings and limits: The study found vaccine-associated CD4 TCRs spanning spike, dominant at 160-218 and 743-854. Donors skewed white British and female; clonal diversity was possibly underestimated. The reported proportion of spike-specific TCRs targeting unmutated variant regions was nearly half.

Only in-frame clones appear in the TCRdb table, and some are missing; sequencing was by immunoSEQ multiplex PCR. The sample lists roughly 100,000 clones; more than 70% were seen once. Deletions cut 5 bases from V and 4 bases from J, with 10 bases between. Germline-derived CDR1 and CDR2 are SGHTA and FQGTGA. CDR3 length: 13 amino acids. This clone occurred once. Its antigen is as yet unknown. The sequenced sample was peripheral blood, obtained on day 0 of AZD1222 vaccination. This receptor was identified in an adult in good health. The chain combines TRBV7-3 with TRBJ2-3, with D maybe TRBD1 (6 bases). The CDR3, as DNA: TGTGCCAGCAGCCCAAGGGGGTCAGATACGCAGTATTTT. Protein: CASSPRGSDTQYF.